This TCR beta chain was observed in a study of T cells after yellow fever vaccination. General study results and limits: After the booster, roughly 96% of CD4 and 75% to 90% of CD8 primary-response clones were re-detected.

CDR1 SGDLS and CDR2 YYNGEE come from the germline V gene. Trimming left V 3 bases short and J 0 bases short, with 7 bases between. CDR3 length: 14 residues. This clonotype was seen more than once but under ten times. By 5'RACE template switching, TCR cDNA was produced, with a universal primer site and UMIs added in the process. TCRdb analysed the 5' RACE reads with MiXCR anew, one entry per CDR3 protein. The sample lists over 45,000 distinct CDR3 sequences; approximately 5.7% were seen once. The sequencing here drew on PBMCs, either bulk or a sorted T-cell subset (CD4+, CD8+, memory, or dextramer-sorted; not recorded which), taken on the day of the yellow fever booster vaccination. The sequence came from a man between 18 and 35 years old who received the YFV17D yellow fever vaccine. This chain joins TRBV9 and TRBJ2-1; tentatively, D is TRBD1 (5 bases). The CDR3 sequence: CASSGDSSYNEQFF. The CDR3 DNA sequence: TGTGCCAGCAGCGGCGACAGCTCCTACAATGAGCAGTTCTTC.